Here is one T cell receptor (beta chain) with its context. What it binds is unknown. This record comes from a study of PD-L1 blockade in urothelial cancer. About the research overall: Males with bladder-origin urothelial cancer constituted about nine tenths of the roughly 29 patients. The analyses of blood took place 3 weeks (second dose) and 6 weeks after treatment start. Study-level findings and limits: Greater 3-week expansion of tumor-associated blood clones was recorded for durable-benefit patients.

Time point of the sample: peripheral blood 6 weeks after treatment start. Spike-ins of synthetic TCR analog templates went into each PCR. Clones were sequenced by immunoSEQ multiplex PCR, and TCRdb holds only the in-frame ones, with some missing. The table has approximately 50,000 clones, 85% to 90% seen once; the top ten hold about 2.6%. This receptor was obtained from a man in his sixties with urothelial cancer. The specimen comprised PBMCs, sampled around atezolizumab (anti-PD-L1) treatment.

Here the CDR3 reads CASSLLADPRETQYF. DNA of the CDR3: TGTGCCAGCAGCTTGCTAGCGGACCCACGAGAGACCCAGTACTTC. The rearrangement links TRBV11-2 to TRBJ2-5; 7 positions match TRBD2. The germline V gene encodes CDR1 SGHAT and CDR2 FQNNGV. The CDR3 has 15 residues. After removal of 3 bases from V and 4 bases from J, the junction contained 8 bases not matched to a gene. The entire variable domain, with the rest obtained from reference TRBV11-2 and TRBJ2-5, is as follows: EAGVAQSPRYKIIEKRQSVAFWCNPISGHATLYWYQQILGQGPKLLIQFQNNGVVDDSQLPKDRFSAERLKGVDSTLKIQPAKLEDSAVYLCASSLLADPRETQYFGPGTRLLVL.